This is a list of T cell receptor beta chains from one sample in a study of blood T cell repertoires in COVID-19. The data were produced by immunoSEQ multiplex PCR, yet TCRdb's version contains in-frame clones alone and is incomplete. The sample consists of over 200,000 clones, around 85% of them appearing once. The sample taken for sequencing was peripheral blood. These receptors originate from a human donor in a cohort sampled during active COVID-19. CDR3s include the opening cysteine and the closing phenylalanine or tryptophan. Each record gives: D gene, V gene, clone size, J gene, CDR3 DNA, CDR3 protein. D genes are given only for firm matches. Clone size appears in some rows only: once, few, many, or a class for an expanded clone.

D gene: .; V gene: TRBV19; clone size: .; J gene: TRBJ2-3; CDR3 DNA: TGTGCCAGTAGCTACTACAGGGCCTTCACAGATACGCAGTATTTT; CDR3 protein: CASSYYRAFTDTQYF
D gene: TRBD2; V gene: TRBV4-2; clone size: .; J gene: TRBJ2-7; CDR3 DNA: TGTGCCAGCAACCTTACCGGGACTAGCGGCTACGAGCAGTACTTC; CDR3 protein: CASNLTGTSGYEQYF
D gene: .; V gene: TRBV5-1; clone size: once; J gene: TRBJ1-3; CDR3 DNA: TGCGCCAGCAGCTTGGAAGCAGGGTCTGGAAACACCATATATTTT; CDR3 protein: CASSLEAGSGNTIYF
D gene: TRBD2; V gene: TRBV7-8; clone size: .; J gene: TRBJ2-7; CDR3 DNA: TGTGCCAGCAGCTCTACTAGCGGGTCCTCCTACGAGCAGTACTTC; CDR3 protein: CASSSTSGSSYEQYF
D gene: TRBD2; V gene: TRBV19; clone size: .; J gene: TRBJ2-5; CDR3 DNA: TGTGCCAGCTCTCGTCTAGCGGGAGAGACCCAGTACTTC; CDR3 protein: CASSRLAGETQYF
D gene: .; V gene: TRBV6-6; clone size: .; J gene: TRBJ2-1; CDR3 DNA: TGTGCCAGCAGTTACTCAGCTAGCGTTTACAATGAGCAGTTCTTC; CDR3 protein: CASSYSASVYNEQFF
D gene: TRBD1; V gene: TRBV18; clone size: .; J gene: TRBJ1-1; CDR3 DNA: TGTGCCAGCTCACCACAGGGGGCGGACACTGAAGCTTTCTTT; CDR3 protein: CASSPQGADTEAFF
D gene: .; V gene: TRBV28; clone size: .; J gene: TRBJ1-1; CDR3 DNA: TGTGCCAGCAGTTTAAGGGGTCTTCGCACTGAAGCTTTCTTT; CDR3 protein: CASSLRGLRTEAFF
D gene: .; V gene: TRBV10-3; clone size: .; J gene: TRBJ1-1; CDR3 DNA: TGTGCCATCAGTAAAGGGGACTCCGTAGCTTTCTTT; CDR3 protein: CAISKGDSVAFF
D gene: .; V gene: TRBV9; clone size: .; J gene: TRBJ2-1; CDR3 DNA: TGTGCCAGCGGAGGGACAGAATATTACAATGAGCAGTTCTTC; CDR3 protein: CASGGTEYYNEQFF
D gene: TRBD1; V gene: TRBV2; clone size: .; J gene: TRBJ1-4; CDR3 DNA: TGTGCCAGCAGTGAGCCGACAGGGGGCGATGAAAAACTGTTTTTT; CDR3 protein: CASSEPTGGDEKLFF
D gene: .; V gene: TRBV28; clone size: .; J gene: TRBJ2-6; CDR3 DNA: TGTGCCAGCAGTGGAGCTGGGGCCAACGTCCTGACTTTC; CDR3 protein: CASSGAGANVLTF
D gene: .; V gene: TRBV9; clone size: few; J gene: TRBJ2-7; CDR3 DNA: TGTGCCAGCAGCTCCGAGGGCGCACCCGCCTACGAGCAGTACTTC; CDR3 protein: CASSSEGAPAYEQYF
D gene: .; V gene: TRBV29-1; clone size: .; J gene: TRBJ2-1; CDR3 DNA: TGCAGCGTTAGGCCCGCTGGACTGGCGAGAGAGCAGTTCTTC; CDR3 protein: CSVRPAGLAREQFF
D gene: .; V gene: TRBV18; clone size: .; J gene: TRBJ2-2; CDR3 DNA: TGTGCCAGCTCGCTGGGTTCGGGCACCGGGGAGCTGTTTTTT; CDR3 protein: CASSLGSGTGELFF
D gene: .; V gene: TRBV28; clone size: .; J gene: TRBJ1-4; CDR3 DNA: TGTGCCAGCAGCTTCGCAGACGCGGTTGAAAAACTGTTTTTT; CDR3 protein: CASSFADAVEKLFF
D gene: TRBD1; V gene: TRBV11-2; clone size: .; J gene: TRBJ2-7; CDR3 DNA: TGTGCCAGCAGCTGGGACAGGGGCTCCTACGAGCAGTACTTC; CDR3 protein: CASSWDRGSYEQYF
D gene: TRBD1; V gene: TRBV4-3; clone size: once; J gene: TRBJ1-1; CDR3 DNA: TGCGCCAGCAGCCAAGGGACAGGATCCTACACTGAAGCTTTCTTT; CDR3 protein: CASSQGTGSYTEAFF
D gene: .; V gene: TRBV19; clone size: .; J gene: TRBJ1-1; CDR3 DNA: TGTGCCAGTAGTTACGGTTTGAACACTGAAGCTTTCTTT; CDR3 protein: CASSYGLNTEAFF
D gene: TRBD2; V gene: TRBV7-6; clone size: .; J gene: TRBJ2-7; CDR3 DNA: TGTGCCAGCAGCTCCAGACTGGGACTAGCGGGAGAAGGTAGTGGCTACGAGCAGTACTTC; CDR3 protein: CASSSRLGLAGEGSGYEQYF
D gene: .; V gene: TRBV4-3; clone size: .; J gene: TRBJ1-2; CDR3 DNA: TGCGCCAGCAACGACCCCCGCCCGGGCTATGGCTACACCTTC; CDR3 protein: CASNDPRPGYGYTF
D gene: .; V gene: TRBV9; clone size: .; J gene: TRBJ2-6; CDR3 DNA: TGTGCCAGCAGCGTTAGCGGCTCTGGGGCCAACGTCCTGACTTTC; CDR3 protein: CASSVSGSGANVLTF
D gene: .; V gene: TRBV27; clone size: few; J gene: TRBJ1-1; CDR3 DNA: TGTGCCAGCAGTTTCTACGGTCGGGCTTTCTTT; CDR3 protein: CASSFYGRAFF
D gene: .; V gene: TRBV19; clone size: .; J gene: TRBJ1-1; CDR3 DNA: TGTGCCAGTAGTTTCTTAGCGGAGAGAAACACTGAAGCTTTCTTT; CDR3 protein: CASSFLAERNTEAFF
D gene: TRBD1; V gene: TRBV7-2; clone size: .; J gene: TRBJ1-2; CDR3 DNA: TGTGCCAGCAGCTCCTACAGGGGCCAGGATAACTATGGCTACACCTTC; CDR3 protein: CASSSYRGQDNYGYTF
D gene: TRBD2; V gene: TRBV18; clone size: once; J gene: TRBJ2-1; CDR3 DNA: TGTGCCAGCTCACCATTATCTAGCGGGAGTGTCTACAATGAGCAGTTCTTC; CDR3 protein: CASSPLSSGSVYNEQFF
D gene: .; V gene: TRBV5-4; clone size: once; J gene: TRBJ1-3; CDR3 DNA: TGTGCCAGCAGCCTAAGACAGGCCACCCCTGGAAACACCATATATTTT; CDR3 protein: CASSLRQATPGNTIYF
D gene: TRBD2; V gene: TRBV28; clone size: .; J gene: TRBJ2-7; CDR3 DNA: TGTGCCAGCAGTTTAAGTTCCGGGGGACTAGCGGGAGCCTACGAGCAGTACTTC; CDR3 protein: CASSLSSGGLAGAYEQYF
D gene: .; V gene: TRBV28; clone size: .; J gene: TRBJ1-5; CDR3 DNA: TGTGCCAGCAGTCCCGGGGGGCGGGGGCGCATTCCTCAGCCCCAGCATTTT; CDR3 protein: CASSPGGRGRIPQPQHF
D gene: TRBD1; V gene: TRBV5-6; clone size: .; J gene: TRBJ1-4; CDR3 DNA: TGTGCCAGCAGCTGGAGGACAGGGAGTAACGAAAAACTGTTTTTT; CDR3 protein: CASSWRTGSNEKLFF
D gene: TRBD1; V gene: TRBV24-1; clone size: .; J gene: TRBJ1-6; CDR3 DNA: TGTGCCACGACGGACCGGGACAGGGACCCTAATTCACCCCTCCACTTT; CDR3 protein: CATTDRDRDPNSPLHF
D gene: TRBD2; V gene: TRBV6-6; clone size: .; J gene: TRBJ2-5; CDR3 DNA: TGTGCCAGCAGTCCACCGGGACTAGCGGGAGGGCCAAGAACGGAGACCCAGTACTTC; CDR3 protein: CASSPPGLAGGPRTETQYF
D gene: TRBD2; V gene: TRBV5-1; clone size: .; J gene: TRBJ2-3; CDR3 DNA: TGCGCCAGCAGCAGGACTAGCGGGGAGGGGGATACGCAGTATTTT; CDR3 protein: CASSRTSGEGDTQYF
D gene: .; V gene: TRBV5-4; clone size: .; J gene: TRBJ1-1; CDR3 DNA: TGTGCCAGCAGCGGAGGAGTGGAGAACACTGAAGCTTTCTTT; CDR3 protein: CASSGGVENTEAFF
D gene: .; V gene: TRBV4-1; clone size: .; J gene: TRBJ2-7; CDR3 DNA: TGCGCCAGCAGCCACAGACTATCCTACGAGCAGTACTTC; CDR3 protein: CASSHRLSYEQYF
D gene: TRBD1; V gene: TRBV27; clone size: .; J gene: TRBJ1-2; CDR3 DNA: TGTGCCAGCAGTCCAATATGGGGCGTACAGGGGAATAACTATGGCTACACCTTC; CDR3 protein: CASSPIWGVQGNNYGYTF
D gene: .; V gene: TRBV12-5; clone size: .; J gene: TRBJ1-6; CDR3 DNA: TGTGCTAGTGCCCCGGGACTGTGGTACTGCAATTCACCCCTCCACTTT; CDR3 protein: CASAPGLWYCNSPLHF
D gene: .; V gene: TRBV10-3; clone size: .; J gene: TRBJ1-1; CDR3 DNA: TGTGCCATCAGTGAGTTGGCGGCTATGAACACTGAAGCTTTCTTT; CDR3 protein: CAISELAAMNTEAFF
D gene: TRBD1; V gene: TRBV9; clone size: .; J gene: TRBJ2-2; CDR3 DNA: TGTGCCAGCAGCATCCGACAGGGAAGCACCGGGGAGCTGTTTTTT; CDR3 protein: CASSIRQGSTGELFF
D gene: TRBD1; V gene: TRBV6-5; clone size: .; J gene: TRBJ1-2; CDR3 DNA: TGTGCCAGCAGTTACTCGAGAAGGGGGCCCGGCTACACCTTC; CDR3 protein: CASSYSRRGPGYTF
D gene: TRBD2; V gene: TRBV4-3; clone size: .; J gene: TRBJ2-2; CDR3 DNA: TGCGCCAGCAGCCAAGAGCAAGGACTAGCGGGAGGGCCCGGGGGCGGGGAGCTGTTTTTT; CDR3 protein: CASSQEQGLAGGPGGGELFF
D gene: TRBD2; V gene: TRBV3-1/TRBV3-2; clone size: .; J gene: TRBJ2-7; CDR3 DNA: TGTGCCAGCAGCCAAGCTGCGGGAGTGGGGGAGCAGTACTTC; CDR3 protein: CASSQAAGVGEQYF
D gene: .; V gene: TRBV11-2; clone size: .; J gene: TRBJ2-3; CDR3 DNA: TGTGCCAGCAGCTTACTTGGAATAGCTAAGTATTTT; CDR3 protein: CASSLLGIAKYF
D gene: .; V gene: TRBV18; clone size: few; J gene: TRBJ1-2; CDR3 DNA: TGTGCCAGCTCCCCGGGCCAGGGCTATGGCTACACCTTC; CDR3 protein: CASSPGQGYGYTF
D gene: .; V gene: TRBV28; clone size: .; J gene: TRBJ2-5; CDR3 DNA: TGTGCCAGCAGTTTAATCCAGGGCCAAGAGACCCAGTACTTC; CDR3 protein: CASSLIQGQETQYF
D gene: .; V gene: TRBV5-4; clone size: .; J gene: TRBJ2-7; CDR3 DNA: TGTGCCAGCAGCGGCGCCGACGCAGATCCTAGGGAGCAGTACTTC; CDR3 protein: CASSGADADPREQYF
D gene: .; V gene: TRBV20-1; clone size: .; J gene: TRBJ1-1; CDR3 DNA: TGCAGTGCTAAGCGAACTGAAGCTTTCTTT; CDR3 protein: CSAKRTEAFF
D gene: TRBD2; V gene: TRBV27; clone size: many; J gene: TRBJ2-7; CDR3 DNA: TGTGCCAGCAGTTCTACCCCCCTCAGCGGGAGACCCCAGGACGAGCAGTACTTC; CDR3 protein: CASSSTPLSGRPQDEQYF
D gene: .; V gene: TRBV19; clone size: once; J gene: TRBJ1-1; CDR3 DNA: TGTGCCAGTAGCGCCGCGGGCGTATACCCCCCTGAAGCTTTCTTT; CDR3 protein: CASSAAGVYPPEAFF